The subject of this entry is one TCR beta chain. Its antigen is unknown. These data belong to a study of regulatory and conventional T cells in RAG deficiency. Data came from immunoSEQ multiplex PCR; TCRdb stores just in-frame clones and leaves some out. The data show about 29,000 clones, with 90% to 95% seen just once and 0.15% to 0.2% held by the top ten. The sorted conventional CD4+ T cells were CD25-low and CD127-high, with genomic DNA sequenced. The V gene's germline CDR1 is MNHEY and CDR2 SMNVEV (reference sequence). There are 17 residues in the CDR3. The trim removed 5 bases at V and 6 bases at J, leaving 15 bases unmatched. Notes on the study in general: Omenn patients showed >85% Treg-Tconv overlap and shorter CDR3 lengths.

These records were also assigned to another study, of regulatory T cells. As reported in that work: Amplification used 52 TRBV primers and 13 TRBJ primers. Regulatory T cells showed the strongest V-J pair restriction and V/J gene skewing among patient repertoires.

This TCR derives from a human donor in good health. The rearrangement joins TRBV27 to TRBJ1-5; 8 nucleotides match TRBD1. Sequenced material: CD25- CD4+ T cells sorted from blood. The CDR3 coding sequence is TGTGCCAGCAGTACCACGGACGCCGGACAGGGAGGTCAGCCCCAGCATTTT. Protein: CASSTTDAGQGGQPQHF.